Shown below are 5 T cell receptor beta chains from a single sample sequenced in a study of CD8 T cells in Susac syndrome. Reverse transcription used about 0.45 to 1 ug RNA and random hexamers. TCRdb analysed the immunoSEQ multiplex PCR reads with MiXCR anew, one entry per CDR3 protein. The sample holds 180,000 or so distinct CDR3 sequences, roughly 95% seen once. The sequenced sample was CD4+ T cells from PBMCs. The receptor set was obtained from a human donor with multiple sclerosis.

This clonotype occurred a few times. V and J are TRBV11-1 and TRBJ2-3; D remains ambiguous. This CDR3 has 15 amino acids. CDR1 and CDR2 from the germline V gene are SGHAT and FQDESV (reference sequence). V was clipped by 2 bases and J by 3 bases, with 12 bases between them. This chain's CDR3 is CASSLMAGPTDTQYF. CDR3 bases: TGTGCCAGCAGCTTAATGGCAGGTCCGACAGATACGCAGTATTTT. Filled out from reference TRBV11-1 and TRBJ2-3, the complete variable domain reads EAEVAQSPRYKITEKSQAVAFWCDPISGHATLYWYRQILGQGPELLVQFQDESVVDDSQLPKDRFSAERLKGVDSTLKIQPAELGDSAMYLCASSLMAGPTDTQYFGPGTRLTVL.

The chain joins TRBV29-1 to TRBJ2-5; D gene ambiguous. V dropped 5 bases and J dropped 4 bases, with 17 bases sitting between them. The V gene's germline CDR1 is SQVTM and CDR2 ANQGSEA. The CDR3 runs 14 residues. In nucleotides, the CDR3 is TGCAGCGTTCAGGCCGGCTCCCCGGGAGAGACCCAGTACTTC. Residues: CSVQAGSPGETQYF.

This clonotype showed up just once. The rearrangement joins TRBV7-2 to TRBJ1-2, with 7 bases matching TRBD1. The ends lost 7 bases at V and 7 bases at J; junction bases unmatched: 9. The CDR3 covers 13 residues. Germline loops: CDR1 SGHTA, CDR2 FQGNSA. The CDR3 sequence is CASISTGTVGYTF. CDR3 in DNA: TGTGCCAGCATCTCAACCGGGACAGTTGGCTACACCTTC.

This chain uses TRBV25-1 with TRBJ1-1; D might be TRBD1 (6 bases). Germline V gives CDR1 MGHDK, CDR2 SYGVNS. The V end was cut by 8 bases, the J end by 1 base, with 8 bases between. The CDR3 extends over 12 amino acids. CDR3 loop: CASATGNTEAFF. The CDR3 DNA sequence: TGTGCCAGCGCGACAGGGAACACTGAAGCTTTCTTT. The whole variable domain, remainder taken from reference TRBV25-1 and TRBJ1-1, is EADIYQTPRYLVIGTGKKITLECSQTMGHDKMYWYQQDPGMELHLIHYSYGVNSTEKGDLSSESTVSRIRTEHFPLTLESARPSHTSQYLCASATGNTEAFFGQGTRLTVV.

In DNA form, the CDR3 reads TGTGCCAGCAGCCGGGCGCTGAGCTCCTACGAGCAGTACTTC. Amino acids: CASSRALSSYEQYF. V usage is TRBV7-8 and J usage is TRBJ2-7; no firm D call. Germline CDR1 is SGHVS and CDR2 is FQNEAQ. The CDR3 runs to 14 residues. Trimming took off 5 bases at V and 0 bases at J, with 11 bases between the two ends. Together with reference TRBV7-8 and TRBJ2-7, the CDR3 gives the full variable domain: GAGVSQSPRYKVAKRGQDVALRCDPISGHVSLFWYQQALGQGPEFLTYFQNEAQLDKSGLPSDRFFAERPEGSVSTLKIQRTQQEDSAVYLCASSRALSSYEQYFGPGTRLTVT.